Below, one T cell receptor (beta chain) is given with its context. There is no known antigen for this receptor. Base qualities were left out, and no much larger clone turns up one base away. The CDR3 regions of human TCRbeta chains were analyzed by immunosequencing. In the paper's pipeline: TCRs in the repertoires were compared against a reference library of SARS-CoV-2-specific TCRs that had been generated with the MIRA antigen-specificity platform. Breadth was defined as the fraction of unique TCRs that were SARS-CoV-2-associated, and depth was defined as the fraction of total T cells that were SARS-CoV-2-associated. Each spike-specific TCR was assigned to its reactive spike region and to a CD4 or CD8 class using the MIRA data. Log10-transformed breadth and depth values were compared by one-way ANOVA with Sidak's multiple comparisons tests. TCRdb re-hosts the immuneACCESS table, in-frame sequences only. Its copies lack some clones; in the studies checked, an unresolved V gene accounts for under half of them, and the cause for the rest is not known. V, J and clone size reflect that table, while D and trimming were determined from the DNA. In this sample the table shows 140,000 or so clones, roughly nine tenths of which occur a single time. In total, the top ten clones hold 1.5% to 2% of the sample.

This entry belongs to a study of T cell responses to AZD1222 COVID-19 vaccine (dated by TCRdb to the early 2020s). As for the study more broadly: Because spike-specific TCR depth and breadth did not differ between the two schedules, AZD1222 recipients who got a second dose at roughly 4 weeks were pooled with those who got a second dose at roughly 12 weeks. TCR sequencing covered 230 or so trial participants: nearly 210 given two doses of AZD1222 and about 26 given two doses of MenACWY control vaccine. Trial participants were enrolled into age subgroups of 18-55, 56-69 and 70-plus years, which contained 148, 28 and 57 TCR-sequenced participants, respectively. Study-wide findings and limitations: After two AZD1222 doses, spike-specific TCR breadth and depth were significantly higher than at day 0 and than in MenACWY recipients. Conclusions about previously exposed vaccinees are limited, since just 5 to 7 AZD1222 recipients were seropositive for SARS-CoV-2 at baseline. Reportedly, close to half of the unique spike-specific TCRs recognized epitopes lying outside the regions that are mutated in the B.1.351 and B.1.1.7 variants. The 56-69-year group was small, and its depth increase did not reach significance, likely because of low power. Participants were mostly white British, with more females than males. The authors suggested clonal diversity may have been underestimated. Because no day 14 peak-response samples were available, repertoires were characterized only after the peak T cell response. Vaccine-associated CD4 TCRs spanned the whole spike protein, with dominant responses in regions 160-218 and 743-854.

V loses 2 bases, J loses 5 bases, and the germline ends lie 9 bases apart. CDR1 and CDR2 were assigned from the germline V gene as SGDLS and YYNGEE. Including the terminal cysteine and phenylalanine, the CDR3 comprises 13 residues. CDR3 DNA is the only sequence kept; it has 39 bases, read in frame from the first base. The label giving this sample's time point can be read as: baseline before first vaccination. Samples from vaccinated people were obtained from the UK trials COV001 and COV002, which included a single-blind randomized controlled phase 2/3 trial of AZD1222 (ChAdOx1 nCoV-19) in healthy adults. For TCRbeta chain sequencing, PBMC samples were collected from trial participants at day 0 and at day 28 after the second dose.

The sequence derives from an adult in good health. The sequence links TRBV9 to TRBJ2-3; the best D guess is TRBD1, with 5 bases matching. The sample consisted of peripheral blood, taken on day 0 of AZD1222 vaccination. This receptor carries the CDR3 CASSVKGKDTQYF. The DNA is as follows: TGTGCCAGCAGCGTTAAGGGGAAAGATACGCAGTATTTT.